These T cell receptor beta chains were read from a single sample in a study of cytomegalovirus exposure and HLA in healthy donors. Libraries were prepared by immunoSEQ multiplex PCR; TCRdb keeps only in-frame clonotypes and omits some of them. Among 200,000 to 300,000 clones listed, roughly 86% were seen once. The sequenced sample was PBMCs. The receptors come from a woman aged 40 to 49 in good health and CMV-seropositive. CDR3s include the opening cysteine and the closing phenylalanine or tryptophan. The D gene is left open where the match is weak. Clone size is shown for a subset of rows, as once, few, many or a class of expanded clone.

abundance	v_gene	j_gene	d_gene	CDR3aa	CDR3nt
.	TRBV29-1	TRBJ2-4	.	CSVEGDGKAKNSQYF	TGCAGCGTTGAAGGCGACGGGAAGGCCAAAAACAGTCAGTACTTC
few	TRBV5-4	TRBJ2-7	TRBD2	CASSLGGLAGVGTYEQYF	TGTGCCAGCAGCTTGGGGGGCCTAGCGGGAGTGGGAACCTACGAGCAGTACTTC
.	TRBV19	TRBJ1-4	TRBD1	CASGDRGNEKLFF	TGTGCCAGTGGCGACAGGGGGAATGAAAAACTGTTTTTT
.	TRBV12-5	TRBJ2-7	TRBD2	CASGEAGRGGEQYF	TGTGCTAGTGGTGAAGCGGGGCGGGGTGGGGAGCAGTACTTC
.	TRBV9	TRBJ2-5	TRBD1	CASSADAGGHETQYF	TGTGCCAGCAGCGCGGATGCAGGGGGCCACGAGACCCAGTACTTC
.	TRBV15	TRBJ2-1	TRBD1	CATSRGTGVTYNEQFF	TGTGCCACCAGCAGAGGGACAGGGGTGACCTACAATGAGCAGTTCTTC
.	TRBV6-6	TRBJ1-1	.	CASRAGANEAFF	TGTGCCAGCAGGGCAGGGGCGAATGAAGCTTTCTTT
.	TRBV19	TRBJ2-3	TRBD1	CASSIDRGTGSGTDTQYF	TGTGCCAGTAGTATAGATCGGGGGACAGGGTCTGGCACAGATACGCAGTATTTT
.	TRBV28	TRBJ2-2	.	CASKPGQNTGELFF	TGTGCCAGCAAACCGGGACAGAACACCGGGGAGCTGTTTTTT
few	TRBV30	TRBJ1-6	.	CAWSPTRNLYNSPLHF	TGTGCCTGGAGTCCGACACGAAACCTCTATAATTCACCCCTCCACTTT
.	TRBV7-9	TRBJ2-7	TRBD2	CATKALAESSYEQYF	TGTGCCACTAAGGCCCTAGCGGAAAGCTCCTACGAGCAGTACTTC
once	TRBV9	TRBJ2-2	TRBD2	CASSVGGRTNTGELFF	TGTGCCAGCAGCGTAGGCGGGAGGACAAACACCGGGGAGCTGTTTTTT
.	TRBV11-3	TRBJ2-5	.	CASSTRDYQETQYF	TGTGCCAGCAGCACCCGGGACTACCAAGAGACCCAGTACTTC
.	TRBV27	TRBJ2-1	.	CASSLSLVNEQFF	TGTGCCAGCAGTTTATCGCTAGTCAATGAGCAGTTCTTC
.	TRBV5-1	TRBJ1-2	TRBD1	CASSPGTGTPYGYTF	TGCGCCAGCAGCCCCGGGACAGGGACCCCCTATGGCTACACCTTC
.	TRBV5-1	TRBJ2-7	.	CASSLMLGTTYEQYF	TGCGCCAGCAGCTTGATGTTAGGGACAACCTACGAGCAGTACTTC
.	TRBV10-1	TRBJ1-2	.	CASRDELQGPSYGYTF	TGCGCCAGCAGAGATGAGCTACAGGGTCCCAGCTATGGCTACACCTTC
.	TRBV19	TRBJ1-2	TRBD1	CASSRASQGAHGYTF	TGTGCCAGTAGTAGGGCCTCGCAGGGGGCACATGGCTACACCTTC
.	TRBV5-1	TRBJ2-5	TRBD2	CASSWGLAGADEETQYF	TGCGCCAGCAGCTGGGGACTAGCGGGAGCTGATGAGGAGACCCAGTACTTC
.	TRBV7-9	TRBJ1-3	.	CASSLAQGWNTIYF	TGTGCCAGCAGCTTAGCGCAGGGGTGGAACACCATATATTTT
.	TRBV29-1	TRBJ1-4	.	CSVRGGSTNEKLFF	TGCAGCGTTCGGGGGGGTTCAACTAATGAAAAACTGTTTTTT
.	TRBV19	TRBJ2-7	.	CASSIGGGRAYEQYF	TGTGCCAGTAGTATAGGTGGAGGCAGAGCCTACGAGCAGTACTTC
few	TRBV7-2	TRBJ2-7	TRBD2	CASSPQWGGRVYEQYF	TGTGCCAGCAGCCCGCAATGGGGCGGGAGGGTCTACGAGCAGTACTTC
.	TRBV7-6	TRBJ2-3	.	CASTSHTKSDTDTQYF	TGTGCCAGCACTTCGCATACTAAAAGCGACACAGATACGCAGTATTTT
once	TRBV18	TRBJ1-1	.	CASSTFGGTTEAFF	TGTGCCAGCTCAACCTTCGGGGGTACCACTGAAGCTTTCTTT
.	TRBV4-2	TRBJ2-3	TRBD2	CASSLLLAGVGDTQYF	TGTGCCAGCAGCCTACTACTAGCGGGAGTCGGAGATACGCAGTATTTT
few	TRBV6-6	TRBJ1-1	.	CASSWDPGGTEAFF	TGTGCCAGCAGCTGGGACCCTGGAGGGACTGAAGCTTTCTTT
.	TRBV11-3	TRBJ1-5	TRBD1	CASSLEGGQGNQPQHF	TGTGCCAGCAGCCTAGAGGGGGGACAGGGGAATCAGCCCCAGCATTTT
once	TRBV28	TRBJ2-7	TRBD1	CASKTDRVQYF	TGTGCCAGCAAAACCGACAGGGTGCAGTACTTC
.	TRBV5-1	TRBJ2-5	TRBD2	CASTSSAGAWETQYF	TGCGCCAGCACCTCTTCTGCGGGAGCCTGGGAGACCCAGTACTTC
.	TRBV6-5	TRBJ1-1	.	CASRGHGSNTEAFF	TGTGCCAGCAGAGGACATGGGTCGAACACTGAAGCTTTCTTT
.	TRBV5-5	TRBJ2-7	.	CASSLEARGREQYF	TGTGCCAGCAGCTTGGAGGCCAGGGGTAGGGAGCAGTACTTC